This entry concerns a single T cell receptor (beta chain). Trimming left V 3 bases short and J 8 bases short, with 8 bases between. Germline-derived CDR1 and CDR2 are MGHDK and SYGVNS. The length of the CDR3 is 13 residues. In the original analysis: It was from reference gene primer amplification that nucleated cell counts were estimated. Assay used: immunoSEQ multiplex PCR; TCRdb lists only in-frame clones, some missing. For V, J and clone size, that table is used; D and trimming come from the DNA. The sample consists of a few hundred thousand clones, under 90% of them appearing once. The sample originates from a study of blood T cell repertoires in COVID-19. Study context: COVID-19 samples, acute and convalescent, were from the United States, Italy and Spain.

This clonotype was sampled from a man aged 50 to 60 with acute or convalescent COVID-19. Material for sequencing was peripheral blood. This sequence joins TRBV25-1 and TRBJ1-6; D is ambiguous. The CDR3 here is CASSDSGDSPLHF. In DNA form, the CDR3 reads TGTGCCAGCAGTGATTCCGGGGATTCACCCCTCCACTTT. The full variable domain, completed using reference TRBV25-1 and TRBJ1-6, is EADIYQTPRYLVIGTGKKITLECSQTMGHDKMYWYQQDPGMELHLIHYSYGVNSTEKGDLSSESTVSRIRTEHFPLTLESARPSHTSQYLCASSDSGDSPLHFGNGTRLTVT.